This T cell receptor beta chain was profiled in a study of metastatic and nonmetastatic thyroid tumors. Looking at the study overall: Where malignant and benign thyroid patients were concerned, repertoires were compared across blood and tumor or nodule tissue.

CDR3 length equals 15 residues. Per germline, CDR1 GTSNPN and CDR2 SVGIG (reference sequence). The V and J ends lost 3 bases and 2 bases respectively, with 13 bases between them. No treatment had been given to any patient before thyroid surgery. Overall study findings and caveats: Patients with malignant thyroid tumors reportedly had significantly higher TCR beta diversity than those with benign nodules, in blood and tumor.

This clone showed up many times. Its antigen is currently unknown. Original handling: The authors used CDR3 differences across clinicopathological groups to build a distant-metastasis classifier for papillary thyroid cancer. TCRdb re-clonotyped the PCR reads via MiXCR. In this record, the V and J calls reflect TCRdb's handling and not the investigators' own analysis. The sample shows about 24,000 clones, 20% to 25% of them seen only once. The gene calls are TRBV30 and TRBJ2-2; TRBD1 might be the D (6 bases). The source is a male donor with papillary thyroid cancer or a benign thyroid nodule (not recorded which). Some clones in this sample may be carry-over from other donors' samples. Sequencing input: blood. As DNA, the CDR3 is TGTGCCTGGAGCTCAGGGGCCGCTAACACCGGGGAGCTGTTTTTT. It yields the protein CAWSSGAANTGELFF.